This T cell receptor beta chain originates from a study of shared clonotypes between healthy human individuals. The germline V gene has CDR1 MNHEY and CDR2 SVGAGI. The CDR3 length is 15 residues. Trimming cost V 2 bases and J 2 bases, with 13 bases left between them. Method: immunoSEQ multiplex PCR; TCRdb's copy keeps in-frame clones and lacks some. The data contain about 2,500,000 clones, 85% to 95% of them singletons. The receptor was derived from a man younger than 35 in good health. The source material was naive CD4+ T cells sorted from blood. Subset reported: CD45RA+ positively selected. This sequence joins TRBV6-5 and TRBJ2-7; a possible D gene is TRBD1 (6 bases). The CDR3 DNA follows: TGTGCCAGCAGTTACGGGTTCAGGGGAGCCTACGAGCAGTACTTC. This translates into CASSYGFRGAYEQYF.